This T cell receptor (beta chain) was documented in a study of human T cells and chemical hapten exposure. This clonotype was counted a few times. TCRdb re-called the RACE reads through MiXCR, storing one row per CDR3 protein. The repertoire holds some 80,000 distinct CDR3 sequences, with approximately 12% as singletons. The CDR3 is 13 residues long. Trimming shortened V by 2 bases and J by 7 bases, and 14 bases separated the two germline ends. Germline V lookup: CDR1 DFQATT, CDR2 SNEGSKA (reference sequence). Time point denoted: patch test 1, 2 weeks after DPC sensitization. Treatment noted: therapeutic diphenylcyclopropenone sensitization with weekly scalp DPC.

The sample here was whole blood, taken in connection with sensitization to the hapten diphenylcyclopropenone (DPC). The sequence derives from a woman aged 45-59 years with alopecia areata. Some clones in this sample may be carry-over from other donors' samples. This sequence joins TRBV20-1 and TRBJ1-2; a weak D match, TRBD1 (5 bases). In nucleotides, the CDR3 is TGCAGTGCTAGACGAGGGGTGCTGGCTGGCTACACCTTC. Protein product: CSARRGVLAGYTF.